This T cell receptor (beta chain) was identified during a study of OX40 agonist ivuxolimab in advanced cancers. Study-level background: Patients were dosed intravenously with ivuxolimab at 0.01 to 10 mg/kg every 2 weeks.

The CDR3 covers 15 residues. Trimming took 3 bases from V and 5 from J; bases not matched to a gene: 6. Germline-derived CDR1 and CDR2 are ENHRY and SYGVKD. Clones were read by immunoSEQ multiplex PCR, and TCRdb kept only the in-frame ones, dropping some. The sample has tens of thousands of clones; about nine tenths are singletons. The V gene is TRBV10-3, the J gene TRBJ2-1, with 8 bases matching TRBD2. The sequenced sample was CD4+ or CD8+ T cells sorted from blood, obtained in a trial of the OX40 agonist ivuxolimab. This clonotype was sampled from an adult with an advanced solid tumor such as melanoma, head and neck, liver or kidney cancer. CDR3 bases: TGTGCCATCAGTGATGGGACTAGGGGGGACAATGAGCAGTTCTTC. This codes for CAISDGTRGDNEQFF.